Listed below are T cell receptor beta chains from one sample, sequenced in a study of blood T cell repertoires in COVID-19. Profiled with immunoSEQ multiplex PCR; TCRdb holds only in-frame clones, not every one. The table includes some 180,000 clones, over 80% detected once. The sequencing input was peripheral blood. Receptors originate from a woman between 55 and 75 years old with COVID-19, enrolled during active disease. Each CDR3 is given with its conserved first and last residue. The D gene is left open where the match is weak. A clone size is listed for some rows: how often the clone was seen (once, few, many), or a class if it is expanded.

>TRBV30|.|TRBJ2-2|TRBD1
TGTGCCTGGGGACAGGGGATTCTAACCGGGGAGCTGTTTTTT
CAWGQGILTGELFF
>TRBV19|.|TRBJ1-2|.
TGTGCCAGTTCAACCGAGGCTAACTATGGCTACACCTTC
CASSTEANYGYTF
>TRBV6-6|.|TRBJ1-5|.
TGTGCCAGCAGTTACCACAGTAGACCTAGCAATCAGCCCCAGCATTTT
CASSYHSRPSNQPQHF
>TRBV29-1|.|TRBJ2-3|.
TGCAGCGTTGCAGCCGTTGGAGGGGAAAACACAGATACGCAGTATTTT
CSVAAVGGENTDTQYF
>TRBV11-2|few|TRBJ1-5|.
TGTGCCAGCAGGCACCCAGGGTGGAATCAGCCCCAGCATTTT
CASRHPGWNQPQHF
>TRBV4-2|.|TRBJ2-1|TRBD2
TGTGCCAGCAGCCCTCGGGGTAGCGGGAGCTACAATGAGCAGTTCTTC
CASSPRGSGSYNEQFF
>TRBV10-3|once|TRBJ2-1|TRBD2
TGTGCCATCAAACGAGGGGCCGGGACTAGCGGGAGGGAGGGCTCCTACAATGAGCAGTTCTTC
CAIKRGAGTSGREGSYNEQFF
>TRBV5-4|.|TRBJ2-7|TRBD1
TGTGCCAGCAGCTTCGGACAGGGGCAAACCTACGAGCAGTACTTC
CASSFGQGQTYEQYF
>TRBV30|.|TRBJ2-3|TRBD2
TGTGCCTGGGAGCTAGCGGGCACAGATACGCAGTATTTT
CAWELAGTDTQYF
>TRBV6-5|.|TRBJ1-1|.
TGTGCCAGCAGTTACAGGCGGAACCCGAACACTGAAGCTTTCTTT
CASSYRRNPNTEAFF
>TRBV28|.|TRBJ1-4|TRBD1
TGTGCCAGCAGCCCCCCCGGGACAGGGATTCAGGAAAAACTGTTTTTT
CASSPPGTGIQEKLFF
>TRBV3-1/TRBV3-2|.|TRBJ2-1|TRBD1
TGTGCCAGCAGCCATGCCCGACAGGGGAGGACCTACAATGAGCAGTTCTTC
CASSHARQGRTYNEQFF
>TRBV19|.|TRBJ2-2|TRBD2
TGTGCCAGTAGTTACCAGCGGGGGGGCCCCGGGGAGCTGTTTTTT
CASSYQRGGPGELFF
>TRBV10-1|.|TRBJ1-5|TRBD1
TGCGCCAGCTACTGGACAGGGATCAATCAGCCCCAGCATTTT
CASYWTGINQPQHF
>TRBV5-1|.|TRBJ2-2|TRBD2
TGCGCCAGCAGCGGGAGGGTTAGCACCGGGGAGCTGTTTTTT
CASSGRVSTGELFF
>TRBV7-8|.|TRBJ2-3|.
TGTGCCAGCAGCTTAGACAGGGTTGGAGATACGCAGTATTTT
CASSLDRVGDTQYF
>TRBV6-5|many|TRBJ2-3|TRBD1
TGTGCCAGCACCACCGACAGGGGGCCAACAGATACGCAGTATTTT
CASTTDRGPTDTQYF
>TRBV7-6|once|TRBJ2-3|TRBD2
TGTGCCAGCAGCTCCCCCATTTACGGGGGGGCCGGAGATACGCAGTATTTT
CASSSPIYGGAGDTQYF
>TRBV5-1|.|TRBJ2-1|TRBD2
TGCGCCAGCAGCTTGAGCACTAGCGGGAGAATGAATGAGCAGTTCTTC
CASSLSTSGRMNEQFF
>TRBV5-1|.|TRBJ1-1|TRBD1
TGCGCCAGCAGCTCTCCGGGACAGGGAGGGAAAAGGGGCACTGAAGCTTTCTTT
CASSSPGQGGKRGTEAFF
>TRBV28|.|TRBJ2-7|TRBD2
TGTGCCAGCACCTCGGGGACTAGCGGAGCCTACGAGCAGTACTTC
CASTSGTSGAYEQYF
>TRBV5-4|.|TRBJ2-3|TRBD2
TGTGCCAGCAGCTTGCGACTAGCTGGGGACGTAGATACGCAGTATTTT
CASSLRLAGDVDTQYF
>TRBV7-9|.|TRBJ1-4|.
TGTGCCAGCAGTTCCGTTGCAACTAATGAAAAACTGTTTTTT
CASSSVATNEKLFF
>TRBV19|.|TRBJ1-1|TRBD1
TGTGCCAGTACTCGGACAGGGATGAACACTGAAGCTTTCTTT
CASTRTGMNTEAFF
>TRBV7-9|.|TRBJ2-5|.
TGTGCCAGCAGCTTAGGGCCGGAGGGGTATAGGGGTGAGACCCAGTACTTC
CASSLGPEGYRGETQYF
>TRBV6-5|.|TRBJ2-3|TRBD2
TGTGCCAGCAGTTACACTATGACTAGCGGAACGCAGTATTTT
CASSYTMTSGTQYF
>TRBV9|.|TRBJ2-1|TRBD2
TGTGCCAGCAGCCTAAGGTCTAGCGGCCGGGGTAGTGAGCAGTTCTTC
CASSLRSSGRGSEQFF
>TRBV12-3/TRBV12-4|few|TRBJ1-5|.
TGTGCCAGCAGGAAGGGGAACAATCAGCCCCAGCATTTT
CASRKGNNQPQHF
>TRBV23-1|.|TRBJ2-5|TRBD2
TGCGCCAGCAGTCAATCGTCGGGAGGAGAGACCCAGTACTTC
CASSQSSGGETQYF
>TRBV15|.|TRBJ2-1|TRBD1
TGTGCCACCAGCAGAAACCCGGGACAGGGATACAATGAGCAGTTCTTC
CATSRNPGQGYNEQFF
>TRBV3-1/TRBV3-2|.|TRBJ1-2|TRBD1
TGTGCCAGCAGCCGAGTGACAGGGGGCGCGAATGGCTACACCTTC
CASSRVTGGANGYTF
>TRBV5-5|.|TRBJ2-3|.
TGTGCCAGCAGCTTAGTCAGAATGAGCACAGATACGCAGTATTTT
CASSLVRMSTDTQYF
>TRBV7-2|.|TRBJ1-3|.
TGTGCCAGCAGCCACTCTTCCAAAAACAGGGCCGGAGAGGACACCATATATTTT
CASSHSSKNRAGEDTIYF
>TRBV29-1|.|TRBJ1-5|TRBD1
TGCAGCGTGGGACAGCCTAATCAGCCCCAGCATTTT
CSVGQPNQPQHF
>TRBV19|.|TRBJ1-1|.
TGTGCCAGTAGTTCCACAGTGAACACTGAAGCTTTCTTT
CASSSTVNTEAFF
>TRBV5-1|once|TRBJ2-1|TRBD2
TGCGCCAGCAGCTTGAATCTAGCGGGACACAATGAGCAGTTCTTC
CASSLNLAGHNEQFF
>TRBV15|few|TRBJ2-5|.
TGTGCCACCAGCACTCGGGGGACGGTGATCCTACAAGAGACCCAGTACTTC
CATSTRGTVILQETQYF
>TRBV6-1|once|TRBJ1-5|.
TGTGCCAGCAGTGAATGGGGCAGGGCTCAGCCCCAGCATTTT
CASSEWGRAQPQHF
>TRBV5-1|.|TRBJ2-3|TRBD2
TGCGCCAGCAGCTTGTGGTCGGCTAGCGGGCGACGCACAGATACGCAGTATTTT
CASSLWSASGRRTDTQYF
>TRBV28|.|TRBJ2-2|.
TGTGCCAGCAGTCCCTCGTACTCGACGAACACCGGGGAGCTGTTTTTT
CASSPSYSTNTGELFF